This T cell receptor (beta chain) comes out of a study of T cells after yellow fever vaccination. CDR3 length: 16 amino acids. Trimming removed 2 bases from V and 4 bases from J; junction bases left unmatched: 9. Study-wide findings and caveats: On re-exposure, the response was weaker but peaked faster, at day 5 versus 15. The CD4 compartment and the CD8 compartment contained a small share of clonotypes in common.

TCRdb reprocessed the 5' RACE reads via MiXCR and lists one record per CDR3 protein. Of about 550,000 distinct CDR3 sequences in the sample, under 25% were seen once. The table lists this clonotype with a few counts. Antigen unknown. This TCR came from a man aged 25 to 40 who received the YFV17D yellow fever vaccine. This sequence joins TRBV12-3 or TRBV12-4 and TRBJ2-5, with 8 bases identical to TRBD2. Sequenced material: PBMCs, taken 15 days after the yellow fever booster vaccination. The CDR3 bases are TGTGCCAGCAGTTTAAGACCGGGACTAGTACGAGAGACCCAGTACTTC. Protein sequence: CASSLRPGLVRETQYF.